The 15 T cell receptor beta chains presented below share a single source sample, sequenced in a study of blood T cell repertoires in COVID-19. Sequencing was performed with immunoSEQ multiplex PCR; in TCRdb, only in-frame clones are kept and a portion is missing. This sample has 200,000 to 300,000 clones, with approximately 84% found just once. The sequencing input was peripheral blood. The receptors come from a human donor in a cohort sampled during active COVID-19.

This clone was seen once. V and J are TRBV7-2 and TRBJ2-2; tentative D call: TRBD1 (6 bases). The V gene lost 8 bases and the J gene lost 3 bases, with 13 bases spanning the gap. This CDR3 spans 14 amino acids. CDR1 is SGHTA, CDR2 FQGNSA, per germline. CDR3 amino acids: CASRRGFDTGELFF. CDR3 coding DNA: TGTGCCAGCCGCAGGGGTTTCGACACCGGGGAGCTGTTTTTT. Complete variable domain (other parts from reference TRBV7-2 and TRBJ2-2): GAGVSQSPSNKVTEKGKDVELRCDPISGHTALYWYRQSLGQGLEFLIYFQGNSAPDKSGLPSDRFSAERTGGSVSTLTIQRTQQEDSAVYLCASRRGFDTGELFFGEGSRLTVL.

The chain's CDR3 is CASSLGPRGGRTDTQYF. CDR3 nucleotides: TGTGCCAGCAGCTTAGGACCCCGGGGGGGGCGCACAGATACGCAGTATTTT. The chain uses TRBV11-2 and TRBJ2-3, with TRBD2 matching over 8 bases. The CDR3 covers 17 residues. J lost 1 base, V lost 1 base, and 7 bases had no gene match. Germline V gene sequence: CDR1 SGHAT, CDR2 FQNNGV.

The rearrangement joins TRBV3-1 (or the pseudogene TRBV3-2) to TRBJ2-1; 7 nucleotides agree with TRBD2. V lost 2 bases, J lost 0 bases, and 7 bases stayed unmatched. Germline CDR1 reads LGHDT; CDR2 reads YNNKEL (reference sequence). This CDR3 is 17 amino acids long. In DNA, the CDR3 is TGTGCCAGCAGCCAAATATTAGGCGGGAGCTCCTACAATGAGCAGTTCTTC. This encodes CASSQILGGSSYNEQFF.

V gene TRBV5-4 combines with J gene TRBJ1-1; D is uncertain. The V end lost 6 bases, the J end lost 0 bases, and 9 bases lay between the germline ends. CDR3 size: 13 residues. Per germline, CDR1 SGHNT and CDR2 YYREEE (reference sequence). The CDR3 protein is CASTSRVNTEAFF. The CDR3 DNA reads as TGTGCCAGCACTTCCCGGGTGAACACTGAAGCTTTCTTT.

The V gene is TRBV5-1, the J gene TRBJ2-7, with D perhaps matching TRBD1 (5 bases). CDR3 length equals 14 residues. Trimming left V 0 bases short and J 4 bases short, with 11 bases between. Germline CDR1 and CDR2: SGHRS and YFSETQ. Here the CDR3 reads CASSLARVGYEQYF. The CDR3 DNA follows: TGCGCCAGCAGCTTGGCCAGGGTAGGGTACGAGCAGTACTTC.

The chain carries TRBV28 and TRBJ2-7; possible D gene TRBD1, 5 bases. The V gene's germline CDR1 is MDHEN and CDR2 SYDVKM. Trimming took 5 bases from V and 1 from J, leaving 15 bases between them. This CDR3 has 15 amino acids. CDR3 DNA: TGTGCCAGCAGTACAGGCGCCACTGGGTCCTACGAGCAGTACTTC. It is translated as CASSTGATGSYEQYF.

The rearrangement links TRBV9 to TRBJ2-2; maybe TRBD2 (6 bases). Deletions cut 8 bases from V and 0 bases from J, with 8 bases between. Germline loops: CDR1 SGDLS, CDR2 YYNGEE. The CDR3 length is 13 residues. CDR3 loop: CARRETNTGELFF. The DNA of the CDR3 is TGTGCCAGACGGGAGACGAACACCGGGGAGCTGTTTTTT.

The rearrangement links TRBV19 to TRBJ1-2; 8 nucleotides agree with TRBD1. V trimming: 1 base; J trimming: 4 bases; junction bases outside the gene matches: 5. The length of the CDR3 is 15 residues. Germline-derived CDR1 and CDR2 are LNHDA and SQIVND (reference sequence). The CDR3 bases are TGTGCCAGTAGTATAGCCCGACAGGGGCCCTATGGCTACACCTTC. Residues: CASSIARQGPYGYTF.

The chain couples TRBV12-3 or TRBV12-4 to TRBJ2-5; D uncertain. V was pared by 6 bases and J by 7 bases, with 12 bases between. This CDR3 has 12 residues. The DNA for the CDR3 is TGTGCCAGCAGCTCTGCCTATTGGACCCAGTACTTC. Amino acids: CASSSAYWTQYF.

The rearrangement links TRBV7-8 to TRBJ1-1; D uncertain. V was shortened by 3 bases and J by 3 bases, with 8 bases between the two germline ends. The CDR3 has 13 residues. From germline, CDR1 is SGHVS and CDR2 FQNEAQ. CDR3 nucleotide sequence: TGTGCCAGCAGCTTTCCGGGTTACACTGAAGCTTTCTTT. Protein product: CASSFPGYTEAFF.

This rearrangement joins TRBV4-3 to TRBJ1-5; 7 positions agree with TRBD1. This CDR3 has 15 residues. V shed 0 bases and J 10 bases; nucleotides not matched to a gene: 9. CDR1 and CDR2 (germline): LGHNA, YSLEER. Here the CDR3 DNA reads TGCGCCAGCAGCCAAGATACAGGGGATATTGAACCCCAGCATTTT. This codes for CASSQDTGDIEPQHF.

The chain recombines TRBV4-1 with TRBJ2-7, with a weak D call TRBD1 (7 bases). The CDR3 consists of 18 residues. With 0 bases removed from V and 3 bases from J, the gap between germline ends came to 21 bases. Germline-derived CDR1 and CDR2 are MGHRA and YSYEKL. In nucleotides, the CDR3 is TGCGCCAGCAGCCAAGATTCCCTCAGGGGGGCGATTGACTACGAGCAGTACTTC. Protein: CASSQDSLRGAIDYEQYF.

This chain connects TRBV19 to TRBJ1-4, with D unclear. This CDR3 spans 13 amino acids. V was shortened by 5 bases and J by 4 bases, with 8 bases between the two germline ends. Per germline, CDR1 LNHDA and CDR2 SQIVND (reference sequence). CDR3 DNA sequence: TGTGCCAGTAGTGACCAGGTTAATGAAAAACTGTTTTTT. Its protein is CASSDQVNEKLFF.

For the CDR3, the DNA is TGTGCCAGCAGCTTCGGGGGGGAGACCCAGTACTTC. Protein product: CASSFGGETQYF. The chain carries TRBV11-3 and TRBJ2-5; TRBD2 aligns across 7 bases. The CDR3 contains 12 residues. V trimming: 3 bases; J trimming: 5 bases; junction bases outside the gene matches: 0. The germline V gene encodes CDR1 SGHNT and CDR2 YENEEA.

This chain links TRBV6-4 with TRBJ1-2; maybe TRBD1 (5 bases). The V end was cut by 5 bases, the J end by 3 bases, with 10 bases between. Germline V gene lookup returns CDR1 MRHNA and CDR2 SNTAGT. The CDR3 runs 13 residues. The CDR3 DNA sequence: TGTGCCAGCAGTCAGGGAGGGGACTATGGCTACACCTTC. Translated: CASSQGGDYGYTF.